The 7 T cell receptor beta chains presented below share a single source sample, sequenced in a study of blood T cell repertoires in COVID-19. Profiling relied on immunoSEQ multiplex PCR, and the TCRdb table lists in-frame clones only, not all of them. Counted here are around 130,000 clones, 85% occurring once; the ten biggest clones make up 3.9%. The specimen was peripheral blood. The receptors were sampled from a man aged 60 to 69 with acute or convalescent COVID-19.

The chain combines TRBV4-2 with TRBJ2-3, with D possibly matching TRBD1 (5 bases). V was trimmed by 0 bases and J by 1 base, leaving 11 bases between them. The CDR3 loop spans 16 amino acids. From germline, CDR1 is LGHNA and CDR2 YNFKEQ. The CDR3 region has the DNA TGTGCCAGCAGCCAAGATAGGGGCGGTGGCACAGATACGCAGTATTTT. Amino acids: CASSQDRGGGTDTQYF.

The chain combines TRBV6-5 with TRBJ1-2; a possible D gene is TRBD1 (6 bases). CDR1 and CDR2 from the germline V gene are MNHEY and SVGAGI. This CDR3 spans 14 amino acids. V lost 10 bases, J lost 2 bases, and 17 bases lay in between. The CDR3, as DNA: TGTGCCACCCAAGGTGCGGGGGCGAACTATGGCTACACCTTC. It yields the protein CATQGAGANYGYTF.

The count of this clone is one. The chain links TRBV29-1 to TRBJ2-1; 11 bases match TRBD2. This CDR3 is 14 amino acids long. V was clipped by 0 bases and J by 6 bases; unmatched bases: 1. In germline, CDR1 is SQVTM, CDR2 ANQGSEA. The CDR3 nucleotides are TGCAGCGTTGAAGAGGGACTAGCGGTCAATGAGCAGTTCTTC. Protein sequence: CSVEEGLAVNEQFF.

This chain uses TRBV5-5 with TRBJ1-5; D might be TRBD1 (5 bases). Germline loops: CDR1 SGHKS, CDR2 YYEKEE (reference sequence). The CDR3 loop spans 14 amino acids. V was cut by 2 bases and J by 5 bases, with 11 bases left in between. The CDR3 DNA is TGTGCCAGCAGCTTCGGGACTTTGGATCAGCCCCAGCATTTT. Translation gives CASSFGTLDQPQHF.

V and J are TRBV27 and TRBJ2-7; D is ambiguous. Trimming took off 1 base at V and 6 bases at J, with 10 bases between the two ends. The CDR3 covers 13 residues. CDR1 MNHEY and CDR2 SMNVEV come from the germline V gene (reference sequence). The DNA for the CDR3 is TGTGCCAGCAGTTTATGGGCAGGCGCCGAGCAGTACTTC. The encoded protein is CASSLWAGAEQYF.

The rearrangement links TRBV7-2 to TRBJ2-7; possible D gene TRBD2, 7 bases. The V and J ends lost 6 bases and 3 bases respectively, with 18 bases between them. Germline loops: CDR1 SGHTA, CDR2 FQGNSA. There are 15 residues in the CDR3. CDR3 coding DNA: TGTGCCAGCAGTAAAGGGCGGGGAGGGGGCTACGAGCAGTACTTC. Protein: CASSKGRGGGYEQYF.

The V call is TRBV4-2, the J call TRBJ2-7; the match to TRBD2 covers 9 bases. The germline V gene has CDR1 LGHNA and CDR2 YNFKEQ. CDR3 length equals 15 residues. The ends lost 3 bases at V and 5 bases at J; junction bases unmatched: 8. Here the CDR3 reads CASSQSSGSIHEQYF. CDR3 bases: TGTGCCAGCAGCCAGAGTAGCGGGAGTATTCACGAGCAGTACTTC.